This T cell receptor (beta chain) was identified in a study of cytomegalovirus exposure and HLA in healthy donors (dated by TCRdb to 2016 to 2017). Context from the whole study: An earlier analysis of several hundred of the donors reported about 250 Gb of sequence data and around 110 million unique TCR beta sequences from about 200 million T cells. All discovery cohort repertoires had been generated on a single sequencing platform. Besides the first cohort of roughly 700 subjects, a separate validation cohort made up of about 120 different subjects was used. An early release covering around 630 HLA-typed donors comprised about 300 gigabases of sequencing data and around 86 million unique TCR sequences. Several DR-DQ haplotypes were treated as single units for association and clustering because of strong linkage in the cohort. The study used immunosequencing to profile the T cell repertoires of 670 or so subjects and linked those repertoires to cytomegalovirus serostatus. The study was designed to test whether signatures of past pathogen exposure could be identified by cataloging public T cell receptors. The number of donors typed differed by locus, with 629-630 for A, B, C, DRB1 and DQB1, more than 500 for DQA1, 600 to 610 for DPA1, and some 470 for DPB1. A later analysis re-analyzed previously published TCR beta repertoires from roughly 600 donors and added high-resolution HLA genotyping to study TCR occurrence patterns. Across approximately 400 genotyped donors of the cohort, an average of about 250,000 unique TCR beta nucleotide sequences per donor were sequenced, and 15% to 20% of those sequences were non-productive. Among the roughly 400 genotyped donors, approximately 77% belonged to the genetic ancestry cluster associated with self-reported Caucasian donors. The later analysis used no new phenotypic data to find candidate immune exposures, relying instead on TCR beta sequences and their occurrence across donors. To predict cytomegalovirus infection status, the study brought together high-throughput TCR immunosequencing, statistical association of individual TCRs with disease status, and machine learning. Donor age, sex, ethnicity and CMV serostatus were compiled together with the repertoire data. To decide whether each TCR beta V gene segment behaved as functional or pseudogenic, an earlier analysis of nearly 600 of the donors relied on high-throughput TCR beta sequencing. HLA typing included class I and class II loci at four-digit resolution. A later genetic analysis took genome-wide SNP genotypes for about 60% of the roughly 670 donors and used that subset as a discovery cohort. Summary of the overall study and its limitations: A later analysis found that TCR association rates varied across HLA loci, with DRB1 alleles showing the most associated TCRs and HLA-C alleles the fewest. A further reported finding was that TCR beta sequences accurately predicted the HLA-A and HLA-B alleles for most subjects in the first cohort. A few of the identified cytomegalovirus-associated TCR beta chains were confirmed in vitro to be specific for cytomegalovirus antigens. Correlated functional status among segregating V segments might be attributable to linkage disequilibrium, but an unknown experimental factor could not be ruled out. When HLA alleles, especially DR and DQ, strongly co-occurred, TCR associations were difficult to assign to individual alleles. Because counts were too low, around 17 rarely observed V segments, including chromosome 9 orphons, were left out of the earlier analysis of a few hundred of the donors. In a later analysis, 15,000 to 20,000 TCR beta sequences were associated with specific HLA alleles at a false discovery rate of 0.05. Most TCR sequences were observed very rarely across donors, whereas some public TCRs were present in many individuals. In a later analysis, HLA-associated TCR beta chains showed more clonal expansion and lower generation probabilities than non-associated chains that were equally common. For the cohort, immune exposure information was limited to CMV serostatus. A group of highly shared sequence variants was considered likely to be a technical artifact of the sequencing pipeline. The classifier was reported to diagnose cytomegalovirus status with high specificity and sensitivity in both the original and validation cohorts. A later analysis reported that several top co-occurrence clusters appeared linked to parvovirus B19, influenza, CMV and Epstein-Barr virus. A later genetic analysis reported fewer N-insertions in productive TCRs among donors in an Asian-associated ancestry cluster than the roughly 620-donor mean. Only TCR beta chains were sequenced in this cohort, and the absence of alpha or paired-chain data limited detectable features. In a later analysis, most CMV-associated TCR beta chains were found to appear HLA-restricted, with HLA associations seemingly driven largely by CMV exposure. Presence/absence analyses assumed roughly uniform sequencing depth across donors, an assumption that may not hold. The study gave a list of 150 to 200 TCR beta chains associated with cytomegalovirus. In an earlier analysis of approximately 600 of the donors, most TCR beta V segments were observed in productive rearrangements about 87% or about 30% of the time, broadly matching IMGT annotations. It was suggested by the authors that the approach could potentially be generalized to other disease states and immunological phenotypes. HLA typing was unavailable for some donors at each locus, so association tests used only the typed subset. A later genetic analysis associated a missense DCLRE1C variant with V-gene and J-gene trimming of TCR beta chains, and an independent cohort replicated the association.

The receptor library was made with the immunoSEQ multiplex PCR assay. For the multiplex PCR, a mixture combining 60 forward primers for TCR Vbeta segments and 13 reverse primers for TCR Jbeta segments was used. A multiplex PCR assay on genomic DNA amplified the CDR3 region of rearranged TCR beta genes. The Illumina HiSeq System was used to sequence the amplified TCR beta libraries as 87-base-pair reads. In the paper's pipeline: A later analysis tallied around 82 million unique TCR beta chains across the approximately 670 repertoires, and approximately 11 million of those chains were shared by two or more donors. To remove PCR and sequencing errors, raw reads were error-corrected and collapsed into unique sequences using a nearest-neighbor algorithm that merged closely related sequences. V, D and J gene segments were assigned by aligning CDR3 sequences to IMGT reference sequences. Each retained sequence needed at least a six-nucleotide match to both a V gene segment and a J gene segment. Rearrangements were called productive when the CDR3 lacked stop codons and stayed in frame with V and J; all others were non-productive. CDR3 was defined according to IMGT convention as the region running from the second conserved V-encoded cysteine to the conserved J-encoded phenylalanine. In an earlier analysis of 500 to 650 of the donors, sequences lacking an unambiguous match to a single V gene segment were excluded. In an earlier analysis of more than 500 of the donors, a V segment was called functional when productive rearrangements were above 56.7%, and segregating when the standard deviation between donors exceeded 5%. A statistical classification framework was built for diagnosing cytomegalovirus status from the catalog of TCR beta chain sequences. In a later analysis, V and J genes were assigned by comparing TCR nucleotide sequences against IMGT/GENE-DB human TR gene sequences. A later analysis assigned CDR3 sequences and most-parsimonious VDJ recombination scenarios with the TCRdist pipeline. In a later analysis, each TCR beta chain was defined by its CDR3 amino acid sequence together with its V-gene family, and reads without a unique V-gene family were excluded. In a later analysis, 450 to 600 highly shared, low-generation-probability nucleotide sequences were removed to address suspected cross-contamination and a sequencing artifact. In a later analysis, a clonal expansion index was calculated for each public chain from normalized within-repertoire ranks of inferred template counts. A later analysis computed generation probabilities with a VDJ recombination model fitted to out-of-frame rearrangements, and checked the results against IGoR. In a later analysis, hypergeometric tests were used to score TCR-TCR, TCR-HLA and TCR-CMV co-occurrence, with a repertoire-size bias correction applied to TCR pairs. False discovery rates were estimated in a later analysis by permuting HLA or CMV assignments 20 times. In a later analysis, co-occurring TCRs were grouped using DBSCAN, and TCRdist sequence similarity was added for clustering within HLA-allele-positive subsets. Co-occurrence clustering excluded repertoires with fewer than 30,000 or more than 120,000 public chains, plus five with anomalous nucleotide sharing. TCRdb holds this immuneACCESS table with in-frame rearrangements only. Some clones are missing; in checked studies, unresolved V genes explain under half, and the rest has no known cause. For V, J and clone size, that table is used; D and trimming come from the DNA. Within this sample are around 110,000 clones, with roughly 68% of them counted one time only. The ten largest clones capture approximately 0.9% of the sample.

For this clone: Its antigen is not yet known. No much larger clone exists at a distance of one base, and base qualities are not known.

The cohort consisted of hundreds of healthy bone marrow donors. All cohort members were sampled while nominally healthy, although unrecorded immune exposures were likely present. The donor tested CMV seronegative, placing the donor among the 350 or so seronegative members of the cohort. Each donor provided a peripheral blood sample, and peripheral blood mononuclear cells were used for TCR beta sequencing. Genomic DNA extraction from the blood cell samples was performed with the Qiagen DNeasy Blood Extraction Kit. The sequencing sample was made of PBMCs. This TCR derives from a woman aged 25 to 39 in good health and CMV-seronegative.

The DNA is as follows: TGTGCCATCAGGACAGGTGGGGATACGCAGTATTTT. The encoded protein is CAIRTGGDTQYF. The sequence links TRBV10-3 to TRBJ2-3, and TRBD1 may be the D gene, going by 6 matching bases. At the junction V is shortened by 6 bases and J by 6 bases, with 10 bases in between. Taken from the germline V gene, the CDR1 and CDR2 loops are ENHRY and SYGVKD. The CDR3 holds 12 amino acids from the cysteine to the phenylalanine. The only DNA kept is the CDR3, 36 bases in frame from the first base.